These T cell receptor beta chains were read from a single sample in a study of monozygotic twins with inflammatory bowel disease. TCRdb reprocessed the 5' RACE reads and keeps a single row for each CDR3 protein, giving no DNA. Seen in this sample are fewer than 350,000 distinct CDR3 sequences; the ten most common clones hold approximately 2%. Source material: blood. The source of these receptors is a human donor with ulcerative colitis or Crohn's disease, or a healthy co-twin of an affected twin (not recorded which). Both conserved end residues are part of each CDR3. Fields, in order: J gene, V gene, CDR3 protein.

J: TRBJ2-6; V: TRBV29-1; CDR3: CSVARLDRSGANVLTF
J: TRBJ2-1; V: TRBV20-1; CDR3: CSARSGTGAYNEQFF
J: TRBJ2-1; V: TRBV5-1; CDR3: CASSSPTPFNEQFF
J: TRBJ1-2; V: TRBV7-9; CDR3: CASSRMTGVVGYTF
J: TRBJ2-7; V: TRBV5-1; CDR3: CASSQIVGTDEQYF
J: TRBJ1-5; V: TRBV11-2; CDR3: CASLGGQGGNQPQHF
J: TRBJ2-3; V: TRBV7-2; CDR3: CASSLGVGGADTQYF
J: TRBJ2-7; V: TRBV7-9; CDR3: CASSQGAWDYEQYF
J: TRBJ2-4; V: TRBV7-2; CDR3: CASSLFGWTGTENIQYF
J: TRBJ1-4; V: TRBV20-1; CDR3: CSAADRRATNEKLFF
J: TRBJ2-2; V: TRBV6-1; CDR3: CASSETKQGYPGELFF
J: TRBJ2-7; V: TRBV28; CDR3: CAATTGGEYEQYF
J: TRBJ1-1; V: TRBV6-2/TRBV6-3; CDR3: CASGRGGRGVNTEAFF
J: TRBJ2-5; V: TRBV29-1; CDR3: CSVRSRGTQYF
J: TRBJ1-2; V: TRBV29-1; CDR3: CSVEEGGGHDYGYTF
J: TRBJ2-7; V: TRBV27; CDR3: CASSPSYRVDYEQYF
J: TRBJ2-2; V: TRBV6-5; CDR3: CASNSGASNTGELFF
J: TRBJ2-7; V: TRBV28; CDR3: CASSTRAGAYEQYF
J: TRBJ2-1; V: TRBV5-4; CDR3: CASSGGLDPSSYNEQFF
J: TRBJ1-3; V: TRBV9; CDR3: CASSDDAGNTIYF
J: TRBJ2-1; V: TRBV11-3; CDR3: CASSGGGLYNEQFF
J: TRBJ2-3; V: TRBV11-2; CDR3: CASSPSSGGAIADTQYF
J: TRBJ1-4; V: TRBV18; CDR3: CASSPGAGEKLFF
J: TRBJ1-5; V: TRBV11-1; CDR3: CASSFSSNQPRHF
J: TRBJ2-6; V: TRBV5-1; CDR3: CASSLVWGSGANVLTF
J: TRBJ2-7; V: TRBV28; CDR3: CASSRTVGYYEQYF
J: TRBJ1-1; V: TRBV11-2; CDR3: CASKEGLNTEAFF
J: TRBJ1-5; V: TRBV28; CDR3: CASSLPVQGRQPQHF
J: TRBJ1-5; V: TRBV6-1; CDR3: CASSETALGSQPQHF
J: TRBJ2-2; V: TRBV4-1; CDR3: CASSALGGTGELFF
J: TRBJ2-2; V: TRBV7-9; CDR3: CASKRGPIGTGELFF
J: TRBJ2-1; V: TRBV30; CDR3: CAWSVRGGGGNEQFF
J: TRBJ2-3; V: TRBV3-1; CDR3: CASSQDFNGGDTQYF
J: TRBJ1-3; V: TRBV5-4; CDR3: CASSLLVPGGNTIYF
J: TRBJ1-6; V: TRBV12-3/TRBV12-4; CDR3: CASSLRQGTPLHF
J: TRBJ2-1; V: TRBV5-1; CDR3: CASSPRGLTVPSSYNEQFF
J: TRBJ2-7; V: TRBV2; CDR3: CASSEALFGEQYF
J: TRBJ1-1; V: TRBV18; CDR3: CASSAGTGGLNTEAFF
J: TRBJ1-2; V: TRBV3-1; CDR3: CASSHLGQAHDGYTF
J: TRBJ1-2; V: TRBV15; CDR3: CATSRDRVYGYTF
J: TRBJ2-1; V: TRBV5-1; CDR3: CASSLVTSGVYNEQFF
J: TRBJ1-1; V: TRBV15; CDR3: CATEMDGTVTEAFF
J: TRBJ1-2; V: TRBV6-1; CDR3: CASSGDRFSYGYTF
J: TRBJ2-1; V: TRBV19; CDR3: CASSRDMSYNEQFF
J: TRBJ1-5; V: TRBV30; CDR3: CAWSGHPNQPQHF
J: TRBJ2-5; V: TRBV25-1; CDR3: CASSEGRRETQYF
J: TRBJ2-3; V: TRBV27; CDR3: CASSDLTSGATDTQYF
J: TRBJ2-5; V: TRBV5-6; CDR3: CASSWSRDLWETQYF
J: TRBJ2-1; V: TRBV30; CDR3: CAWDRGTGLYNEQFF
J: TRBJ1-1; V: TRBV5-1; CDR3: CASSFGDRNTEAFF
J: TRBJ1-2; V: TRBV5-1; CDR3: CASSLADGNYGYTF
J: TRBJ2-6; V: TRBV6-1; CDR3: CARGGGANVLTF
J: TRBJ2-5; V: TRBV4-1; CDR3: CASSQEGSSGRETQYF
J: TRBJ2-3; V: TRBV6-4; CDR3: CASSVGGESTDTQYF